Listed below are T cell receptor beta chains from one sample, sequenced in a study of T cell responses to AZD1222 COVID-19 vaccine. The repertoire was sequenced with immunoSEQ multiplex PCR; TCRdb's copy has only in-frame clones and lacks some. Among about 120,000 clones listed, almost 90% were seen once. Here the sequenced sample was peripheral blood, taken on day 0 of AZD1222 vaccination. The receptors shown here come from an adult in good health. Both conserved end residues are part of each CDR3. Each record gives: clone size, CDR3 length, D gene, V gene, J gene, CDR3 protein, CDR3 DNA. D genes are given only for firm matches. Only some rows state a clone size, as once, few, many or a class for expanded clones.

>.|14|TRBD1|TRBV5-8|TRBJ2-7
CASSSGTGSYEQYF
TGTGCCAGCTCGTCCGGGACAGGGTCCTACGAGCAGTACTTC
>.|14|.|TRBV4-2|TRBJ2-1
CASSQARGLGEQFF
TGTGCCAGCAGCCAAGCGCGGGGACTCGGTGAGCAGTTCTTC
>.|14|TRBD1|TRBV2|TRBJ2-7
CASQTGTGAYEQYF
TGTGCCAGCCAGACCGGGACAGGAGCCTACGAGCAGTACTTC
>.|15|TRBD2|TRBV24-1|TRBJ2-1
CATSETGGLYNEQFF
TGTGCCACCAGTGAAACCGGGGGGTTGTACAATGAGCAGTTCTTC
>once|15|TRBD1|TRBV5-1|TRBJ2-7
CASSLEPGQHYEQYF
TGCGCCAGCAGCTTGGAGCCGGGACAGCATTACGAGCAGTACTTC
>.|15|TRBD1|TRBV28|TRBJ2-5
CASSLPTGNRETQYF
TGTGCCAGCAGTCTCCCGACAGGGAACCGGGAGACCCAGTACTTC
>.|18|TRBD1|TRBV6-2/TRBV6-3|TRBJ1-5
CASSYAGQGFPSNQPQHF
TGTGCCAGCAGTTACGCGGGACAGGGTTTCCCTAGCAATCAGCCCCAGCATTTT
>few|19|TRBD2|TRBV7-2|TRBJ2-1
CASSVPRRLAPSLLREQFF
TGTGCCAGCAGCGTCCCTCGGAGACTAGCCCCCTCCTTGTTACGGGAGCAGTTCTTC
>.|15|TRBD1|TRBV6-1|TRBJ2-3
CASSEHQGGSDTQYF
TGTGCCAGCAGTGAACATCAAGGGGGCAGCGATACGCAGTATTTT
>once|16|TRBD1|TRBV7-2|TRBJ1-3
CASSRTGGVGGNTIYF
TGTGCCAGCAGTCGTACAGGGGGCGTGGGTGGAAACACCATATATTTT
>.|15|.|TRBV5-5|TRBJ1-2
CASSPRDNLSYGYTF
TGTGCCAGCAGCCCCCGGGACAATCTTTCCTATGGCTACACCTTC
>once|16|TRBD2|TRBV30|TRBJ2-2
CAWGLAGTSNTGELFF
TGTGCCTGGGGACTAGCGGGGACTTCGAACACCGGGGAGCTGTTTTTT
>.|15|.|TRBV5-4|TRBJ2-6
CASSLTGSGANVLTF
TGTGCCAGCAGCTTGACAGGGTCTGGGGCCAACGTCCTGACTTTC
>once|15|TRBD2|TRBV3-1/TRBV3-2|TRBJ2-7
CASSQEGLGGLEQYF
TGTGCCAGCAGCCAAGAAGGCCTGGGGGGGTTGGAGCAGTACTTC
>.|14|.|TRBV21-1|TRBJ1-5
CASSKGGINQPQHF
TGTGCCAGCAGCAAGGGGGGCATCAATCAGCCCCAGCATTTT
>.|13|.|TRBV12-3/TRBV12-4|TRBJ1-5
CASRGGSNQPQHF
TGTGCCAGCCGGGGGGGGAGCAATCAGCCCCAGCATTTT
>.|14|TRBD1|TRBV6-6|TRBJ2-4
CASRLQGTKNIQYF
TGTGCCAGCAGATTACAGGGGACCAAAAACATTCAGTACTTC
>.|13|.|TRBV7-9|TRBJ2-2
CASSLNMAGELFF
TGTGCCAGCAGCTTAAATATGGCCGGGGAGCTGTTTTTT
>.|15|TRBD1|TRBV6-5|TRBJ1-1
CASSRYPRTGGEAFF
TGTGCCAGCAGTCGCTACCCCCGGACAGGAGGTGAAGCTTTCTTT
>once|15|.|TRBV6-5|TRBJ1-1
CASSLGGTAGTEAFF
TGTGCCAGCAGCCTTGGAGGGACGGCGGGCACTGAAGCTTTCTTT
>.|16|.|TRBV19|TRBJ1-1
CASSIMGHQWDTEAFF
TGTGCCAGTAGTATAATGGGACACCAATGGGACACTGAAGCTTTCTTT
>.|17|.|TRBV6-2/TRBV6-3|TRBJ2-4
CASSYSVTDLAKNIQYF
TGTGCCAGCAGTTACTCAGTGACAGACCTAGCCAAAAACATTCAGTACTTC
>once|14|TRBD2|TRBV2|TRBJ2-5
CASSVFGGQETQYF
TGTGCCAGCAGTGTCTTCGGGGGGCAAGAGACCCAGTACTTC
>.|15|.|TRBV3-1/TRBV3-2|TRBJ1-3
CASSPAGAAGNTIYF
TGTGCCAGCAGCCCAGCAGGGGCTGCTGGAAACACCATATATTTT
>.|14|.|TRBV5-1|TRBJ1-6
CASSLATGSSPLHF
TGCGCCAGCAGCCTGGCAACAGGGAGCTCACCCCTCCACTTT
>.|14|.|TRBV10-3|TRBJ2-3
CAISEGLSTDTQYF
TGTGCCATCAGTGAGGGATTAAGCACAGATACGCAGTATTTT
>.|13|.|TRBV7-9|TRBJ1-1
CASTRGMGTEAFF
TGTGCCAGCACCCGGGGGATGGGCACTGAAGCTTTCTTT
>.|13|TRBD1|TRBV12-3/TRBV12-4|TRBJ1-2
CASRVDRTYGYTF
TGTGCCAGCAGGGTGGACAGGACCTATGGCTACACCTTC
>.|15|TRBD1|TRBV2|TRBJ1-4
CASSEGDRANEKLFF
TGTGCCAGCAGTGAGGGGGACAGGGCTAATGAAAAACTGTTTTTT
>.|16|.|TRBV7-2|TRBJ1-5
CASSRFGEGGNQPQHF
TGTGCCAGCAGCCGTTTCGGGGAAGGAGGCAATCAGCCCCAGCATTTT
>.|14|TRBD1|TRBV3-1/TRBV3-2|TRBJ1-2
CASSRQGSYRGYTF
TGTGCCAGCAGCCGACAGGGATCTTACCGTGGCTACACCTTC
>.|20|.|TRBV2|TRBJ1-6
CASKDAGGEFRSSYNSPLHF
TGTGCCAGCAAAGATGCAGGTGGTGAATTTCGGAGCTCCTATAATTCACCCCTCCACTTT
>.|14|.|TRBV7-8|TRBJ1-4
CASSPGYTNEKLFF
TGTGCCAGCAGCCCTGGGTACACTAATGAAAAACTGTTTTTT
>.|15|.|TRBV4-1|TRBJ1-1
CASSRLGGDSSEAFF
TGCGCCAGCAGCCGCTTGGGAGGGGACTCATCTGAAGCTTTCTTT
>.|16|.|TRBV5-4|TRBJ1-1
CASSLGINGQTIEAFF
TGTGCCAGCAGCTTGGGTATAAACGGACAGACGATTGAAGCTTTCTTT
>.|14|.|TRBV7-2|TRBJ1-2
CASSRRDNVDGYTF
TGTGCCAGCAGCCGCCGGGACAACGTCGACGGCTACACCTTC
>.|13|.|TRBV12-3/TRBV12-4|TRBJ2-7
CASSSDYLYEQYF
TGTGCCAGCAGTTCAGATTACCTCTACGAGCAGTACTTC
>.|15|.|TRBV20-1|TRBJ2-1
CSASTTGKRGNEQFF
TGCAGTGCTAGTACCACCGGGAAACGGGGCAATGAGCAGTTCTTC
>.|16|.|TRBV9|TRBJ1-3
CASSVEPSLSGNTIYF
TGTGCCAGCAGCGTAGAGCCCTCCCTCTCTGGAAACACCATATATTTT
>.|14|.|TRBV6-5|TRBJ1-1
CASYEGPGATEAFF
TGTGCCAGCTATGAGGGGCCGGGAGCAACTGAAGCTTTCTTT
>.|15|TRBD2|TRBV5-4|TRBJ2-2
CASSVGGGNTGELFF
TGTGCCAGCAGCGTGGGCGGGGGGAACACCGGGGAGCTGTTTTTT
>.|13|.|TRBV5-1|TRBJ1-2
CASNSGFNYGYTF
TGCGCCAGCAATTCAGGGTTTAACTATGGCTACACCTTC
>.|18|TRBD1|TRBV19|TRBJ2-6
CASSVNRDRGPGANVLTF
TGTGCCAGTAGTGTAAACCGGGACAGGGGGCCTGGGGCCAACGTCCTGACTTTC
>.|17|.|TRBV3-1/TRBV3-2|TRBJ1-1
CASSQARGGRMNTEAFF
TGTGCCAGCAGCCAAGCTAGGGGGGGAAGAATGAACACTGAAGCTTTCTTT
>.|14|.|TRBV7-2|TRBJ2-7
CASSFQSGSYEQYF
TGTGCCAGCAGCTTCCAGTCTGGCTCCTACGAGCAGTACTTC
>.|11|.|TRBV6-5|TRBJ1-2
CASGDVGGYTF
TGTGCCAGCGGGGACGTGGGTGGCTACACCTTC
>few|15|TRBD1|TRBV28|TRBJ1-2
CASSLGTGADYGYTF
TGTGCCAGCAGTTTAGGGACAGGAGCAGACTATGGCTACACCTTC
>.|15|.|TRBV5-5|TRBJ1-2
CASSLTLRAAYGYTF
TGTGCCAGCAGCTTGACCCTCAGGGCTGCCTATGGCTACACCTTC
>.|17|.|TRBV7-3|TRBJ2-3
CASSPRGSFSGTDTQYF
TGTGCCAGCAGCCCCAGGGGAAGTTTCAGTGGCACAGATACGCAGTATTTT
>once|14|.|TRBV5-6|TRBJ2-5
CASSLWVVGETQYF
TGTGCCAGCAGCTTGTGGGTAGTCGGAGAGACCCAGTACTTC
>.|16|.|TRBV5-1|TRBJ2-5
CASSLVVGAGSGTQYF
TGCGCCAGCAGCTTGGTGGTTGGGGCAGGGTCCGGGACCCAGTACTTC
>.|14|.|TRBV6-5|TRBJ1-2
CASSYSPGNRGYTF
TGTGCCAGCAGTTACTCCCCAGGGAATCGCGGCTACACCTTC
>.|15|TRBD1|TRBV19|TRBJ1-1
CASSDRSLRNTEAFF
TGTGCCAGTTCGGACAGGTCGTTGAGGAACACTGAAGCTTTCTTT
>.|13|.|TRBV18|TRBJ1-1
CASPGRMNTEAFF
TGTGCCAGCCCGGGACGGATGAACACTGAAGCTTTCTTT